This is a list of T cell receptor beta chains from one sample in a study of shared clonotypes between healthy human individuals. Assay used: immunoSEQ multiplex PCR; TCRdb lists only in-frame clones, some missing. Altogether about 110,000 clones are present, around 71% being singletons, with the ten largest covering more than 20%. Sequenced sample: memory CD8+ T cells sorted from blood. The receptors here all came from a woman between 25 and 40 years old in good health. Each CDR3 is given with its conserved first and last residue. A D gene is named only where the DNA matches it firmly. Clone size, where shown, is once, few, many, or a class for clones that have expanded.

TRBJ1-2	NA	NA	TRBV28	TGTGCCAGCAGTTTAGGAGACGCTTGGCAACCTCAAAAACACCTTGACTATGGCTACACCTTC	CASSLGDAWQPQKHLDYGYTF
TRBJ2-4	TRBD1	NA	TRBV5-1	TGCGCCAGCAGCTCCGGGACAGGGGGGAACATTCAGTACTTC	CASSSGTGGNIQYF
TRBJ1-1	NA	NA	TRBV14	TGTGCCAGCAGCCCGGGCGTGAACACTGAAGCTTTCTTT	CASSPGVNTEAFF
TRBJ2-1	TRBD2	many	TRBV18	TGTGCCAGCTCACCATCTAGCGGGAGCTCCTACAATGAGCAGTTCTTC	CASSPSSGSSYNEQFF
TRBJ2-1	TRBD2	NA	TRBV29-1	TGCAGCGTCCAACCCTTAGCGGGAGGACTCAATGAGCAGTTCTTC	CSVQPLAGGLNEQFF
TRBJ2-1	TRBD1	few	TRBV6-4	TGTGCCAGCAGCCGGACAGGGGGTATGGATGAGCAGTTCTTC	CASSRTGGMDEQFF
TRBJ2-7	NA	NA	TRBV7-6	TGTGCCAGCAGCTTAGAGGTGGGCGAGCAGTACTTC	CASSLEVGEQYF
TRBJ1-2	TRBD1	NA	TRBV11-2	TGTGCCAGCAGCTTAGCGACAGGGACCTATGGCTACACCTTC	CASSLATGTYGYTF
TRBJ1-4	TRBD1	NA	TRBV4-1	TGCGCCAGCAGCCAGGGACAGAGAAATGAAAAACTGTTTTTT	CASSQGQRNEKLFF
TRBJ2-7	NA	few	TRBV5-6	TGTGCCAGCAGCTTGGCCCTCAGGGGCCACGAGCAGTACTTC	CASSLALRGHEQYF
TRBJ2-1	NA	few	TRBV29-1	TGCAGCGTTGAAGAGGTTTCATCGTACAATGAGCAGTTCTTC	CSVEEVSSYNEQFF
TRBJ2-1	NA	NA	TRBV5-6	TGTGCCAGCAGCTTGGTACAGAATGAGCAGTTCTTC	CASSLVQNEQFF
TRBJ2-7	NA	NA	TRBV7-9	TGTGCCAGCAGCCACGACTTGGCTACCGAGCAGTACTTC	CASSHDLATEQYF
TRBJ2-7	TRBD1	NA	TRBV27	TGTGCCAGCAGTTTACCGGGACAGGGGTTCGACGAGCAGTACTTC	CASSLPGQGFDEQYF
TRBJ2-7	TRBD2	NA	TRBV14	TGTGCCAGCAGCCGAAGAACCTGGACTAGCGGGACCTACGAGCAGTACTTC	CASSRRTWTSGTYEQYF
TRBJ2-7	NA	NA	TRBV5-6	TGTGCCAGCAGCTTGGAGGACGGCAGGAGCTCCTACGAGCAGTACTTC	CASSLEDGRSSYEQYF
TRBJ2-1	TRBD1	NA	TRBV5-8	TGTGCCAGCAGCTTAGGACAGGGCTACAATGAGCAGTTCTTC	CASSLGQGYNEQFF
TRBJ1-3	NA	few	TRBV28	TGTGCCAGCAGGGGAGAACAGGGATTCTTCGGAAACACCATATATTTT	CASRGEQGFFGNTIYF
TRBJ2-5	TRBD1	NA	TRBV5-4	TGTGCCAGCAGCGGCCGGGCGGGGACAGGGATTTCAGAGACCCAGTACTTC	CASSGRAGTGISETQYF
TRBJ2-4	NA	NA	TRBV5-1	TGCGCCAGCAGCCAGACAGGGAGGGAAAACATTCAGTACTTC	CASSQTGRENIQYF